These T cell receptor beta chains were read from a single sample in a study of T-cell reconstitution after alpha-beta-depleted transplantation in children. TCRdb re-derived calls from the PCR reads in MiXCR, one entry per CDR3 protein. The sample yields around 450,000 distinct CDR3 sequences, approximately 42% seen once. This material consisted of PBMCs, taken before TCRalphabeta/CD19-depleted stem cell transplant. The receptors were gathered from a girl aged 2-15 years with aplastic anemia, due to receive a stem cell transplant. The CDR3 runs from the conserved cysteine through the conserved F or W. The D gene is left open where the match is weak. Clone size is not always given. Where it is, it says once, few, many or a class for expanded clones.

CDR3 length	clone size	J gene	D gene	V gene	CDR3 DNA	CDR3 protein
14	NA	TRBJ2-2	TRBD2	TRBV29-1	TGCAGCGTAAAAGCGGGAGGGCATGACGGGGAGCTGTTTTTT	CSVKAGGHDGELFF
15	NA	TRBJ2-7	TRBD1	TRBV12-3/TRBV12-4	TGTGCCAGCAGTGCGTCCGGGACAGGGCCCCACGAGCAGTACTTC	CASSASGTGPHEQYF
15	NA	TRBJ1-1	NA	TRBV20-1	TGCAGTGCTAGAGTCTTCCGAGGGGTAGGCACTGAAGCTTTCTTT	CSARVFRGVGTEAFF
18	NA	TRBJ2-7	TRBD2	TRBV5-1	TGCGCCAGCAGCTTGGGGACGACCACTAGCGGGAATTCTAAGATGGAGTACTTC	CASSLGTTTSGNSKMEYF
12	many	TRBJ2-1	NA	TRBV2	TGTGCCAGCCGGGACGACTACAATGAGCAGTTCTTC	CASRDDYNEQFF
16	NA	TRBJ2-7	TRBD1	TRBV24-1	TGTGCCACCAGTGACCCCGGGACAGGGGTTCCCTACGAGCAGTACTTC	CATSDPGTGVPYEQYF
16	few	TRBJ2-1	NA	TRBV7-9	TGTGCCAGCAGCTTAGTTGATTCGATATCCGGGAATGAGCAGTTCTTC	CASSLVDSISGNEQFF
13	NA	TRBJ2-1	TRBD2	TRBV11-3	TGTGCCAGCAGCAAGACTAGCGGCCATGAGCAGTTCTTC	CASSKTSGHEQFF
16	NA	TRBJ1-1	NA	TRBV11-2	TGTGCCAGCACCAAAATCTTTGGGACACCGAACACTGAAGCTTTCTTT	CASTKIFGTPNTEAFF
18	NA	TRBJ2-7	TRBD2	TRBV7-2	TGTGCCAGCAGCTTAGCCGCTAGCGGGGGGGCCGGAATCTACGAGCAGTACTTC	CASSLAASGGAGIYEQYF
16	NA	TRBJ2-2	TRBD2	TRBV4-2	TGTGCCAGCAGCCAAGAGGGCGGGAGGGACACCGGGGAGCTGTTTTTT	CASSQEGGRDTGELFF
15	few	TRBJ2-3	TRBD1	TRBV7-8	TGTGCCAGCAGCGTCGACAGGGCTGGTGGAGATACGCAGTATTTT	CASSVDRAGGDTQYF
13	few	TRBJ2-7	NA	TRBV6-5	TGTGCCAGCAGTTACTTGGGTTCGTACGAGCAGTACTTC	CASSYLGSYEQYF
12	few	TRBJ1-2	NA	TRBV7-2	TGTGCCAGCAGCTTCCCTGGTGGTGGCTACACCTTC	CASSFPGGGYTF
14	NA	TRBJ2-7	NA	TRBV7-9	TGTGCCAGCACAGAAGGACAGAGATTCTACGAGCAGTACTTC	CASTEGQRFYEQYF
12	NA	TRBJ1-1	NA	TRBV20-1	TGCAGTGTACAGGCGGGGGACACTGAAGCTTTCTTT	CSVQAGDTEAFF
13	NA	TRBJ2-5	NA	TRBV29-1	TGCAGCGTGGAGGACAGAGCTTTAGTGACCCAGTACTTC	CSVEDRALVTQYF
13	many	TRBJ1-6	NA	TRBV16	TGTGCCAGCAGCCGAAAGGTCGATTCACCCCTCCACTTT	CASSRKVDSPLHF
21	NA	TRBJ2-6	TRBD1	TRBV3-1	TGTGCCAGCAGCCAACCCCGAGTCGGGACAGCCAACCTCTCTGGGGCCAACGTCCTGACTTTC	CASSQPRVGTANLSGANVLTF
15	many	TRBJ2-1	TRBD2	TRBV27	TGTGCCAGCAGGACCGGACTAGCGGGGCCCAATGAGCAGTTCTTC	CASRTGLAGPNEQFF
13	NA	TRBJ2-7	NA	TRBV30	TGTGCCTCGACCGAGGGCTCCTCCTACGAGCAGTACTTC	CASTEGSSYEQYF
15	few	TRBJ1-2	NA	TRBV11-2	TGTGCCAGCAGCTTGGGAGACGGGGAATTCTATGGCTACACCTTC	CASSLGDGEFYGYTF
14	few	TRBJ2-7	NA	TRBV21-1	TGTGCCAGCAGCAGAGGACAGGGCGGCTACGAGCAGTACTTC	CASSRGQGGYEQYF
13	NA	TRBJ1-1	NA	TRBV12-3/TRBV12-4	TGTGCCAGCAGTTTGATGAACCGGGGTGAAGCTTTCTTT	CASSLMNRGEAFF
16	NA	TRBJ2-1	TRBD1	TRBV5-5	TGTGCCAGCAGCCTACCGGGACAGGGGCGGGGGAATGAGCAGTTCTTC	CASSLPGQGRGNEQFF
14	NA	TRBJ2-4	TRBD1	TRBV12-3/TRBV12-4	TGTGCCAGCAGGCCACAGGGGGCCAAAAACATTCAGTACTTC	CASRPQGAKNIQYF
16	once	TRBJ2-3	TRBD2	TRBV4-1	TGCGCCAGCAGGCGAGGACTAGCGGGGACCACAGATACGCAGTATTTT	CASRRGLAGTTDTQYF
16	NA	TRBJ2-3	TRBD2	TRBV28	TGTGCCAGCAATAAACTAGCGGGAGTTAGGGCAGACACGCAGTATTTT	CASNKLAGVRADTQYF
14	many	TRBJ2-2	TRBD1	TRBV30	TGTGCCTGGACCGGACAGGCGAACACCGGGGAGCTGTTTTTT	CAWTGQANTGELFF
19	NA	TRBJ2-6	TRBD1	TRBV10-3	TGTGCCATCAGTGAGTCGGGGACAGGGGGAGCGTCTGGGGCCAACGTCCTGACTTTC	CAISESGTGGASGANVLTF
14	once	TRBJ2-7	TRBD2	TRBV30	TGTGCCTGGAGTGGACTAGCGGGTCCCTACGAGCAGTACTTC	CAWSGLAGPYEQYF
15	many	TRBJ1-2	NA	TRBV5-5	TGTGCCAGCAGCTTGGCCCTGGGGGCGAACTATGGCTACACCTTC	CASSLALGANYGYTF
11	many	TRBJ2-7	NA	TRBV12-3/TRBV12-4	TGTGCCAGCAGTATAAGGCGAGAGCAGTACTTC	CASSIRREQYF
15	few	TRBJ2-1	NA	TRBV20-1	TGCAGTGCTAGAGTACGCGGGAATCTCGGCGGTGAGCAGTTCTTC	CSARVRGNLGGEQFF
12	NA	TRBJ2-7	NA	TRBV7-2	TGTGCCAGCAGCTTATCTGGGGGTGTTAGGTACTTC	CASSLSGGVRYF
16	many	TRBJ2-3	NA	TRBV3-1	TGTGCCAGCAGCCTTCGACTAGGGGGGTACACAGATACGCAGTATTTT	CASSLRLGGYTDTQYF
17	few	TRBJ2-1	TRBD2	TRBV3-1	TGTGCCAGCAGCCCCGGGACTACTCCTCACTCCTACAATGAGCAGTTCTTC	CASSPGTTPHSYNEQFF
15	NA	TRBJ2-7	TRBD1	TRBV6-5	TGTGCCAGCAGTTACGAAGGGACAGGGTCCTACGAGCAGTACTTC	CASSYEGTGSYEQYF
17	NA	TRBJ1-4	TRBD1	TRBV6-1	TGTGCCAGCAGTGAAGCATACTGGGACAGATATAATGAAAAACTGTTTTTT	CASSEAYWDRYNEKLFF
11	NA	TRBJ2-1	NA	TRBV20-1	TGCAGTGCCCACGGGGACAATGAGCAGTTCTTC	CSAHGDNEQFF
13	few	TRBJ2-7	NA	TRBV30	TGTGCCTGGAGTGTACGGTACGGAAACGAGCAGTACTTC	CAWSVRYGNEQYF
17	NA	TRBJ2-7	TRBD1	TRBV4-1	TGCGCCAGCAGCCAAGGCCCCGGGACAGGGTACTCCTACGAGCAGTACTTC	CASSQGPGTGYSYEQYF
15	many	TRBJ1-1	NA	TRBV5-1	TGCGCCAGCAGCTTGGGGGTAAGGGTAGTCACTGAAGCTTTCTTT	CASSLGVRVVTEAFF
13	NA	TRBJ2-7	NA	TRBV20-1	TGCAGTGCTAGAGGTGTGACTCCCTACGAGCAGTACTTC	CSARGVTPYEQYF
13	NA	TRBJ2-7	NA	TRBV7-9	TGTGCCAGCAGCTTATCAGGGGCGAACGAGCAGTACTTC	CASSLSGANEQYF
15	NA	TRBJ2-3	NA	TRBV12-3/TRBV12-4	TGTGCCAGCAGTTTAAGGCGCTGGAGCGCAGATACGCAGTATTTT	CASSLRRWSADTQYF
15	NA	TRBJ2-3	NA	TRBV6-2/TRBV6-3	TGTGCCAGCAGTTCCTTGAGTGCGTACACAGATACGCAGTATTTT	CASSSLSAYTDTQYF
13	NA	TRBJ2-5	NA	TRBV20-1	TGCAGTGCTTTGGACAGCAACCAAGAGACCCAGTACTTC	CSALDSNQETQYF
14	NA	TRBJ2-7	TRBD1	TRBV20-1	TGCAGTGCTAGCGGTCGAGGGACAGCCTCCGAGCAGTACTTC	CSASGRGTASEQYF
16	NA	TRBJ2-2	TRBD1	TRBV6-5	TGTGCCAGCAGTTATTCCGGACAGGGGTACACCGGGGAGCTGTTTTTT	CASSYSGQGYTGELFF
16	NA	TRBJ2-4	NA	TRBV28	TGTGCCAGCAGTACCAAACTCGGACAGTCCAAAAACATTCAGTACTTC	CASSTKLGQSKNIQYF
16	many	TRBJ1-3	NA	TRBV20-1	TGCAGTGCTCGTCGAAATGCAGCTCGCCTTGGAAACACCATATATTTT	CSARRNAARLGNTIYF
14	NA	TRBJ2-5	NA	TRBV11-2	TGTGCCAGCAGCTTAGGCCCCCGGTGGGAGACCCAGTACTTC	CASSLGPRWETQYF
14	NA	TRBJ2-6	NA	TRBV28	TGTGCCAGCAGCATCACCGCTGGGGCCAACGTCCTGACTTTC	CASSITAGANVLTF
18	NA	TRBJ2-3	TRBD1	TRBV28	TGTGCCAGCAGTTTTTCCTTCCTTGGGACAGGTATCACAGATACGCAGTATTTT	CASSFSFLGTGITDTQYF
11	NA	TRBJ2-7	NA	TRBV7-9	TGTGCCAGCAGCTTACTAACCGGGCAGTACTTC	CASSLLTGQYF
16	many	TRBJ1-2	TRBD1	TRBV7-2	TGTGCCAGCAGCTCCGCCGGGACAGGGGGCGCGGGGGGCTACACCTTC	CASSSAGTGGAGGYTF